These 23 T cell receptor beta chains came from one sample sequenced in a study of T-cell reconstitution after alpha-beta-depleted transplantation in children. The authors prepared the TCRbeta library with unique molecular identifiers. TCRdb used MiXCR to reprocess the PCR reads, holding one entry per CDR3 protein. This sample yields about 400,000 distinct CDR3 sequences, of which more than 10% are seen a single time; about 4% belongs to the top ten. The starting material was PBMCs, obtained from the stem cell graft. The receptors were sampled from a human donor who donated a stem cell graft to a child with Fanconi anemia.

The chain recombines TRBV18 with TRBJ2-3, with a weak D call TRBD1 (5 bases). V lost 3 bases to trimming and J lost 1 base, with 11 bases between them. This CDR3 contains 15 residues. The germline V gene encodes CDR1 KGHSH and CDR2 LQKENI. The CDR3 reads CASSPPGLGTDTQYF. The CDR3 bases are TGTGCCAGCTCACCCCCAGGGCTGGGCACAGATACGCAGTATTTT.

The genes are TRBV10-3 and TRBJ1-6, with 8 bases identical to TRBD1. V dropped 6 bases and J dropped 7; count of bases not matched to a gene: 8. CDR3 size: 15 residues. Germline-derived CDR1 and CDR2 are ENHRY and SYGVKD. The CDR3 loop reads CAIREKQGENSPLHF. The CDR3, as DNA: TGTGCCATCAGGGAGAAACAGGGGGAGAATTCACCCCTCCACTTT.

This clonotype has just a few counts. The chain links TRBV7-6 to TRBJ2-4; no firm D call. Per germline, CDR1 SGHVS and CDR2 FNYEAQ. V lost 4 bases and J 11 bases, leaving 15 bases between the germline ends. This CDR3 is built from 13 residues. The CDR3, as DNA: TGTGCCAGCAGCTCGAACAGACACACGGTTCAGTACTTC. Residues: CASSSNRHTVQYF.

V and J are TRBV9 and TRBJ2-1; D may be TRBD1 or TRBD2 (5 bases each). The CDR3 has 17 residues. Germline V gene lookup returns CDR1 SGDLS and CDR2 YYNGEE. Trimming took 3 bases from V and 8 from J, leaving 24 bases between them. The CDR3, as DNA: TGTGCCAGCAGCGCGGCCCCGGGACGAGGTCCCCTCGATGAGCAGTTCTTC. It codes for CASSAAPGRGPLDEQFF.

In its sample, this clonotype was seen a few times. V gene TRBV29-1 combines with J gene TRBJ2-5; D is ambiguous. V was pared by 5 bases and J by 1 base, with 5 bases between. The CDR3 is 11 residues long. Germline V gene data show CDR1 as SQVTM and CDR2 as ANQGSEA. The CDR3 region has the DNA TGCAGCGTTAACCGCCAAGAGACCCAGTACTTC. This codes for CSVNRQETQYF.

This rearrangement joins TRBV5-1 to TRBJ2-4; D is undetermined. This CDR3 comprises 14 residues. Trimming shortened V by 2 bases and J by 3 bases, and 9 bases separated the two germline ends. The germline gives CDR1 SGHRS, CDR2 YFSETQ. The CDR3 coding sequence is TGCGCCAGCAGCTTAGGGCTCGGCAAAAACATTCAGTACTTC. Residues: CASSLGLGKNIQYF.

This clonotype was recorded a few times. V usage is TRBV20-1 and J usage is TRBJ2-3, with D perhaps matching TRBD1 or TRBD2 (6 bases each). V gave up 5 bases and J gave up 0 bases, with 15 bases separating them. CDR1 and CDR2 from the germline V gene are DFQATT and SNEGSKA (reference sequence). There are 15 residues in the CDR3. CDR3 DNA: TGCAGTGCTTTTCCCTCGGGGGCTAGCACAGATACGCAGTATTTT. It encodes CSAFPSGASTDTQYF.

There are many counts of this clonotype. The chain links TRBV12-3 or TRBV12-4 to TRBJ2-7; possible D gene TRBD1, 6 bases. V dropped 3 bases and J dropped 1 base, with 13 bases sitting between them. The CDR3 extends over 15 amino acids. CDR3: CASSFQGPKSYEQYV. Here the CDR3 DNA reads TGTGCCAGCAGTTTTCAGGGGCCGAAGTCCTACGAGCAGTACGTC.

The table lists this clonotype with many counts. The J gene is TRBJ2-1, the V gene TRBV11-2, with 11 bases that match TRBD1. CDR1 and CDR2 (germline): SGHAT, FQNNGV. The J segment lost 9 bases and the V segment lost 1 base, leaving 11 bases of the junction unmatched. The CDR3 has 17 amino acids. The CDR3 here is CASSLVTGTGGLGEQFF. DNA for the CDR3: TGTGCCAGCAGCTTAGTCACCGGGACAGGGGGTTTAGGTGAGCAGTTCTTC.

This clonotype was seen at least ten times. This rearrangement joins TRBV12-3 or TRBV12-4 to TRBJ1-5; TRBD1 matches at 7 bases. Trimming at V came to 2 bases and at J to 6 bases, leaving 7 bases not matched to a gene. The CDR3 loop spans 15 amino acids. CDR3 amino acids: CASSLTGTVGQPQHF. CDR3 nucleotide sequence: TGTGCCAGCAGTTTAACGGGGACAGTGGGTCAGCCCCAGCATTTT.

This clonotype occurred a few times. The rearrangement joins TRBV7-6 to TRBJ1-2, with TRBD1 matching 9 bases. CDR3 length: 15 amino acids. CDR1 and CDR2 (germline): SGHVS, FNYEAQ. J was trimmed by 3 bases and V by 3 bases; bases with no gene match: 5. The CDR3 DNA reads TGTGCCAGCAGCTTTCCGACAGGGGGGGACTATGGCTACACCTTC. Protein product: CASSFPTGGDYGYTF. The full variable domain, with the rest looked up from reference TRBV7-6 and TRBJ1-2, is GAGVSQSPRYKVTKRGQDVALRCDPISGHVSLYWYRQALGQGPEFLTYFNYEAQQDKSGLPNDRFSAERPEGSISTLTIQRTEQRDSAMYRCASSFPTGGDYGYTFGSGTRLTVV.

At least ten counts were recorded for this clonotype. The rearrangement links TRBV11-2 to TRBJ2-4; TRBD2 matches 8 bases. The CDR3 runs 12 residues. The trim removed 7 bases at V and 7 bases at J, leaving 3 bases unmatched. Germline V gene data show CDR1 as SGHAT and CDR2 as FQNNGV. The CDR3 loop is CASTREGNIQYF. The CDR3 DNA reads TGTGCCAGCACCCGGGAGGGGAACATTCAGTACTTC.

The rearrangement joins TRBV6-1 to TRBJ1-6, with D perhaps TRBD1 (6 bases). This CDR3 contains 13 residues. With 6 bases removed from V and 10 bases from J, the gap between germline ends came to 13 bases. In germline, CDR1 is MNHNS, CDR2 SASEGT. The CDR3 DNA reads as TGTGCCAGCAGAAACAGGGTGCGCTCACCCCTCCACTTT. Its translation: CASRNRVRSPLHF.

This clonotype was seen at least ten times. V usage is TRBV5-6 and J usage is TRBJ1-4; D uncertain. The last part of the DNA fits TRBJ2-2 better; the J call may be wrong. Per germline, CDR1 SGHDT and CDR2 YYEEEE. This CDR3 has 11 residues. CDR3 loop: CASSLEGELFF. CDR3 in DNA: TGTGCCAGCAGCTTGGAAGGGGAGCTGTTTTTT.

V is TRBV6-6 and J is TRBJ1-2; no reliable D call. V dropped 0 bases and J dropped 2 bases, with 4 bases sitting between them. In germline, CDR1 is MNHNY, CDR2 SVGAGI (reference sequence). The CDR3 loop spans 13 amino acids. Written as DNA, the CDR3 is TGTGCCAGCAGTTACTCCGTCAACTATGGCTACACCTTC. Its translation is CASSYSVNYGYTF.

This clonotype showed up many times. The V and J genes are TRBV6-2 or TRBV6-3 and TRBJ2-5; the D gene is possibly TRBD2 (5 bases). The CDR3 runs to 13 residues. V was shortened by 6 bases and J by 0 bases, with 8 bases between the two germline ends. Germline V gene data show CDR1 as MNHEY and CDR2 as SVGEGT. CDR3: CASSSGNQETQYF. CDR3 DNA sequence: TGTGCCAGCAGCTCCGGGAACCAAGAGACCCAGTACTTC.

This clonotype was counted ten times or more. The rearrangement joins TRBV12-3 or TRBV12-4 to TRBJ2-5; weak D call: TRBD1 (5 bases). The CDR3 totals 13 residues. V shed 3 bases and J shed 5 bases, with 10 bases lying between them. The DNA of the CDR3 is TGTGCCAGCAGTTTGGGGCTTGTGGAGACCCAGTACTTC. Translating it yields CASSLGLVETQYF.

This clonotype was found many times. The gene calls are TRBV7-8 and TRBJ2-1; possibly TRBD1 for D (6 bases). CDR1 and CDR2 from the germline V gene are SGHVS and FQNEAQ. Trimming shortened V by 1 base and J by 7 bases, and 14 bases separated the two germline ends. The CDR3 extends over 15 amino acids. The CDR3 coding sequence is TGTGCCAGCAGCTTAGTCACAGGGTCCCAGAATGAGCAGTTCTTC. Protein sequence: CASSLVTGSQNEQFF.

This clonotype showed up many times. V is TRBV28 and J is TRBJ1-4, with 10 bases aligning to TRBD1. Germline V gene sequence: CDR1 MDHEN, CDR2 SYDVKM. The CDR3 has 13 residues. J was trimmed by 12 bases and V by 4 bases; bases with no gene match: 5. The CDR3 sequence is CASSWGQGIQLFF. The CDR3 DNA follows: TGTGCCAGCAGTTGGGGACAGGGGATCCAACTGTTTTTT. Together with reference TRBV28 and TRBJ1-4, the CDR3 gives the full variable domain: DVKVTQSSRYLVKRTGEKVFLECVQDMDHENMFWYRQDPGLGLRLIYFSYDVKMKEKGDIPEGYSVSREKKERFSLILESASTNQTSMYLCASSWGQGIQLFFGSGTQLSVL.

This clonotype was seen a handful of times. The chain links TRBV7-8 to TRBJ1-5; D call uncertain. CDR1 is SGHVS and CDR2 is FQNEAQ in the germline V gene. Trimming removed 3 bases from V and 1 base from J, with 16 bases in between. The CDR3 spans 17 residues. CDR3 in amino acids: CASSLAGSIGSNQPQHF. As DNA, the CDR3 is TGTGCCAGCAGCTTGGCGGGTTCCATAGGGAGCAATCAGCCCCAGCATTTT.

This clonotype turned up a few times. The CDR3 DNA is TGTGCCAGCAGCTTAGCGAACAGGGGGAAATCCGGGGAGCTGTTTTTT. The encoded protein is CASSLANRGKSGELFF. The chain employs TRBV7-6 and TRBJ2-2; 8 bases are shared with TRBD1. The CDR3 extends over 16 amino acids. V dropped 0 bases and J dropped 6; count of bases not matched to a gene: 6. Germline CDR1 SGHVS, CDR2 FNYEAQ.

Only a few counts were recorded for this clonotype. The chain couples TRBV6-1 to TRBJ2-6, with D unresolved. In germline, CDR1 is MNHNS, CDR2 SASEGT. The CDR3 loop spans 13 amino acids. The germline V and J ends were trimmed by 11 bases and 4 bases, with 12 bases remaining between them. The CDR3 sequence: CALERSGANVLTF. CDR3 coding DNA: TGTGCCTTAGAACGGTCCGGGGCCAACGTCCTGACTTTC.

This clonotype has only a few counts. CDR3 nucleotides: TGTGCCAGCAGCTTAGGCCTTTGGAGCAAGGAGCAGTTCTTC. Its translation: CASSLGLWSKEQFF. The J gene is TRBJ2-1, the V gene TRBV13, with D hard to call. The V gene lost 0 bases and the J gene lost 10 bases, with 13 bases spanning the gap. There are 14 residues in the CDR3. Germline values: CDR1 PRHDT, CDR2 FYEKMQ (reference sequence). Variable domain in full (rest from reference TRBV13 and TRBJ2-1): AAGVIQSPRHLIKEKRETATLKCYPIPRHDTVYWYQQGPGQDPQFLISFYEKMQSDKGSIPDRFSAQQFSDYHSELNMSSLELGDSALYFCASSLGLWSKEQFFGPGTRLTVL.